This T cell receptor beta chain was found in a study of T-cell memory formation after mild COVID-19 (dated by TCRdb to about 2021). Describing the broader study: Most TCR sequence clusters were specific to one of the two donors. T-cell clones expanding and contracting after mild COVID-19 in a couple of donors were tracked by longitudinal TCRalpha and TCRbeta repertoire sequencing. Two young, previously healthy adult volunteers, one female and one male, were included in the cohort.

Ficoll-Paque density gradient centrifugation was the method used to isolate PBMCs. Many counts were recorded for this clonotype. This receptor's antigen is unknown. No qualities accompany the bases; no much larger clone lies one base away. Sequenced using an Illumina NovaSeq 6000. cDNA libraries for TCRalpha and TCRbeta were prepared by 5'RACE using constant-segment primers, with sample barcodes and unique molecular identifiers added. Trizol reagent was used to extract RNA from every sample. Library amplification was performed in two PCR steps, and a second sample barcode and Illumina TruSeq adapters were introduced in the second step. Libraries were sequenced on an Illumina NovaSeq with 2 x 150 bp paired-end reads. The original methods were these. Reads were demultiplexed and collapsed into UMI-guided consensus sequences with migec v1.2.7. Using mixcr v2.1.11, the UMI consensuses were aligned to TRA and TRB V and J templates and assembled into clonotypes. A clonotype was counted as expanded or contracted only when both edgeR and NoisET called the clonotype significant, with the noise models trained on biological replicates. For edgeR calls, the thresholds were a false discovery rate-adjusted p below 0.01 and a log2 fold-change of 1. As an exploratory analysis of dynamics, max-normalized trajectories of the 1000 most abundant clonotypes were examined with PCA combined with hierarchical clustering. Separately sequenced CD4+ and CD8+ repertoires were used to assign a CD4 or CD8 phenotype to each responding clone. Starting from the raw public reads, TCRdb applied fastp trimming at Q25, assembled clones with MiXCR and retained in-frame beta chains. Every entry covers one CDR3 protein and lists the most common genes and DNA from its rows. The V and J calls and clone size come from TCRdb's table, not from the authors' own analysis. The sample table shows about 290,000 distinct CDR3 sequences, and more than 15% are seen once. Jointly, the top ten make up 20% to 25% of the sample.

Trimming takes 6 bases from V and 3 bases from J, and the germline ends sit 9 bases apart. Spanning cysteine to phenylalanine, the CDR3 consists of 12 amino acids. This entry keeps only the CDR3 DNA: 36 bases, framed from base 1. CDR1 and CDR2 are drawn from the germline V gene: MNHEY, SVGEGT. What the work shows at the level of the full study, not this receptor alone: Contracting CD4+ clones appeared mostly in the CM and EM memory subsets, whereas CD8+ clones were enriched in EMRA. Only a couple of mild cases were covered by the study, and larger cohorts that include severe cases with pre-infection samples were considered necessary. From day 15 to 85, contracting clones showed balanced CD4/CD8 phenotypes, whereas a second wave of clones that expanded from day 15 to 37 leaned towards CD4+. Some responding clones were found in pre-infection memory, which suggests that pre-existing cross-reactive memory T cells took part in the SARS-CoV-2 response. Whether the second-wave clones peaking on day 37 were SARS-CoV-2 specific was not confirmed.

The sequence came from a man between 18 and 29 years old who had mild COVID-19 (a few samples of this study predate the infection). The sample titles of this study are shuffled in the database, so cell type and time point are left out; the donor was told from shared clones. Sequenced sample: PBMCs or a T cell subset sorted from them (not recorded which). The chain employs TRBV6-2 or TRBV6-3 and TRBJ2-7, with no D gene named confidently. At the DNA level, the sequence is TGTGCCAGCAGCCACCGGGTCTACGAGCAGTACTTC. This sequence encodes CASSHRVYEQYF.